Shown below are 31 T cell receptor beta chains from a single sample sequenced in a study of blood T cell repertoires in COVID-19. TCRdb's copy holds only in-frame clones and misses some; the assay was immunoSEQ multiplex PCR. The data contain approximately 270,000 clones, roughly 90% of them singletons. Sequenced input: peripheral blood. The origin of the receptors is a man aged 25-40 years with acute or convalescent COVID-19.

This CDR3 is CASRLWRRDGVSYNEQFF. As DNA, the CDR3 is TGTGCAAGTCGCCTATGGAGGAGGGATGGGGTCTCCTACAATGAGCAGTTCTTC. The rearrangement uses TRBV12-2 and TRBJ2-1; TRBD2, the table's D call, was not compared with the DNA. TRBV12-2 is marked as a pseudogene. The CDR3 runs 18 residues.

The chain couples TRBV7-6 to TRBJ2-3; 7 bases are shared with TRBD1. After removal of 4 bases from V and 1 base from J, the junction contained 5 bases not matched to a gene. In germline, CDR1 is SGHVS, CDR2 FNYEAQ. CDR3 length: 15 amino acids. CDR3 nucleotide sequence: TGTGCCAGCAGCTCACCCGGGACAGGCACAGATACGCAGTATTTT. Translated, it gives CASSSPGTGTDTQYF. Supplemented by reference TRBV7-6 and TRBJ2-3, the full variable domain reads GAGVSQSPRYKVTKRGQDVALRCDPISGHVSLYWYRQALGQGPEFLTYFNYEAQQDKSGLPNDRFSAERPEGSISTLTIQRTEQRDSAMYRCASSSPGTGTDTQYFGPGTRLTVL.

The chain joins TRBV27 to TRBJ1-2, with 9 bases identical to TRBD1. Germline CDR1 reads MNHEY; CDR2 reads SMNVEV (reference sequence). The V and J ends lost 5 bases and 8 bases, in that order; junction bases with no gene match: 12. The CDR3 length is 15 residues. The CDR3 DNA sequence: TGTGCCAGCAGTCCAACTCCAGGGACAGGGATCGGCTACACCTTC. It specifies CASSPTPGTGIGYTF.

Details on this clone: Mismatch with germline at one junction end may stem from a read error. CDR3 sequence reads: CASSPTRRGGPVF. The CDR3 DNA reads as TGTGCCAGCAGCCCTACTAGGCGGGGGGGCCCGGTCTTC. This chain uses TRBV3-1 (or the pseudogene TRBV3-2) with TRBJ2-1, with 9 nucleotides matching TRBD2. CDR1 is LGHDT and CDR2 is YNNKEL in the germline V gene (reference sequence). This CDR3 has 13 amino acids.

V is TRBV3-1 (or the pseudogene TRBV3-2) and J is TRBJ1-6, with a tentative D call TRBD1 (5 bases). CDR3 size: 14 residues. Germline V gives CDR1 LGHDT, CDR2 YNNKEL (reference sequence). V was pared by 4 bases and J by 7 bases, with 11 bases between. DNA for the CDR3: TGTGCCAGCAGCCCTCGGCGGACAAATTCACCCCTCCACTTT. Encoded protein: CASSPRRTNSPLHF.

The gene calls are TRBV11-3 and TRBJ2-1, with D perhaps matching TRBD1 (6 bases). With 4 bases removed from V and 8 bases from J, the gap between germline ends came to 18 bases. Germline V gene lookup returns CDR1 SGHNT and CDR2 YENEEA. CDR3 length: 15 amino acids. CDR3 bases: TGTGCCAGCAGCTACTACTACAGGGACGCAGATGAGCAGTTCTTC. Translated, it gives CASSYYYRDADEQFF.

The rearrangement joins TRBV27 to TRBJ2-2, with D possibly matching TRBD2 (7 bases). Germline CDR1 MNHEY, CDR2 SMNVEV (reference sequence). V was pared by 10 bases and J by 3 bases, with 18 bases between. This CDR3 is 15 amino acids long. CDR3 sequence (DNA): TGTGCCACCCGGGGGGCGGGCCGGGACACCGGGGAGCTGTTTTTT. It is translated as CATRGAGRDTGELFF.

The chain has TRBV7-2 and TRBJ1-1, with TRBD1 matching over 7 bases. There are 16 residues in the CDR3. Germline CDR1 reads SGHTA; CDR2 reads FQGNSA. Unmatched junction bases numbered 12, after V lost 2 bases and J lost 6 bases. The CDR3 here is CASSLRATMQGAEAFF. The CDR3 coding sequence is TGTGCCAGCAGCTTAAGGGCGACGATGCAGGGGGCTGAAGCTTTCTTT.

The chain recombines TRBV9 with TRBJ2-1; 8 bases are a match to TRBD2. V shed 4 bases, J shed 11 bases, and the junction held 17 bases outside the gene matches. The germline V gene encodes CDR1 SGDLS and CDR2 YYNGEE. There are 16 residues in the CDR3. CDR3 bases: TGTGCCAGCAGCCCCAGGGTCGGGAGGGCCCAGGGTAAGCAGTTCTTC. Its translation is CASSPRVGRAQGKQFF.

This chain links TRBV5-1 with TRBJ2-7; D possibly corresponds to TRBD2 (5 bases). The ends were cut back, 4 bases at V and 2 bases at J, with 13 bases in the middle. Germline CDR1 and CDR2: SGHRS and YFSETQ. This CDR3 region has 14 residues. CDR3 in DNA: TGCGCCAGCAGCCCTGGACGGGGTCCCTACGAGCAGTACTTC. Translation: CASSPGRGPYEQYF.

This clone was observed a few times. This chain connects TRBV14 to TRBJ2-1; 9 bases are shared with TRBD2. There are 15 residues in the CDR3. Per germline, CDR1 SGHDN and CDR2 FVKESK. The V gene end was trimmed by 5 bases and the J gene end by 4 bases; junction bases not matched to a gene: 6. CDR3 DNA sequence: TGTGCCAGCAGCGTTATAGCGGGAGCTTACAATGAGCAGTTCTTC. It specifies CASSVIAGAYNEQFF. Full variable domain (missing parts from reference TRBV14 and TRBJ2-1): EAGVTQFPSHSVIEKGQTVTLRCDPISGHDNLYWYRRVMGKEIKFLLHFVKESKQDESGMPNNRFLAERTGGTYSTLKVQPAELEDSGVYFCASSVIAGAYNEQFFGPGTRLTVL.

The chain links TRBV18 to TRBJ1-4; TRBD1 might be the D (6 bases). This CDR3 comprises 15 residues. V was shortened by 6 bases and J by 0 bases, with 11 bases between the two germline ends. Germline CDR1 is KGHSH and CDR2 is LQKENI. CDR3 residues: CASSQDRSTNEKLFF. CDR3 bases: TGTGCCAGCTCCCAAGACAGGTCAACTAATGAAAAACTGTTTTTT. The variable domain in full, with the rest retrieved from reference TRBV18 and TRBJ1-4, is NAGVMQNPRHLVRRRGQEARLRCSPMKGHSHVYWYRQLPEEGLKFMVYLQKENIIDESGMPKERFSAEFPKEGPSILRIQQVVRGDSAAYFCASSQDRSTNEKLFFGSGTQLSVL.

This clone was counted once. The V call is TRBV3-1 (or the pseudogene TRBV3-2), the J call TRBJ2-3, with TRBD2 matching over 10 bases. The CDR3 runs 15 residues. Germline CDR1 reads LGHDT; CDR2 reads YNNKEL (reference sequence). J lost 5 bases, V lost 6 bases, and 8 bases had no gene match. The CDR3 loop is CASRERGGLGDTQYF. In DNA form, the CDR3 reads TGTGCCAGCAGAGAGCGGGGGGGCCTGGGAGATACGCAGTATTTT.

The rearrangement uses TRBV28 and TRBJ1-6, with D uncertain. Germline V gene data show CDR1 as MDHEN and CDR2 as SYDVKM. The CDR3 contains 17 residues. V lost 6 bases, J lost 7 bases, and 22 bases lay in between. CDR3 sequence reads: CASRTYEGRVLNSPLHF. The DNA for the CDR3 is TGTGCCAGCAGGACCTACGAGGGAAGGGTTTTAAATTCACCCCTCCACTTT.

This clone was detected once. V gene TRBV6-5 combines with J gene TRBJ2-5, with TRBD2 matching 15 bases. V was pared by 4 bases and J by 5 bases, with 2 bases of the junction left unmatched. In germline, CDR1 is MNHEY, CDR2 SVGAGI. The CDR3 loop spans 15 amino acids. The DNA for the CDR3 is TGTGCCAGCAGTTCGGGACTAGCGGGGGGTGAGACCCAGTACTTC. Residues: CASSSGLAGGETQYF.

This chain links TRBV19 with TRBJ1-1; D is possibly TRBD1 (6 bases). Trimming left V 1 base short and J 0 bases short, with 9 bases between. Germline V gene sequence: CDR1 LNHDA, CDR2 SQIVND (reference sequence). The CDR3 extends over 15 amino acids. The CDR3 spells CASSIGGHMNTEAFF. The CDR3, as DNA: TGTGCCAGTAGTATAGGGGGACACATGAACACTGAAGCTTTCTTT.

This chain joins TRBV28 and TRBJ1-5, with 9 bases lining up with TRBD1. This CDR3 contains 17 residues. Per germline, CDR1 MDHEN and CDR2 SYDVKM. The V segment lost 6 bases and the J segment 0 bases; nucleotides outside the gene matches: 9. CDR3 region: CASRNRDRAYSNQPQHF. CDR3 nucleotide sequence: TGTGCCAGCAGGAACCGGGACAGGGCCTATAGCAATCAGCCCCAGCATTTT.

This rearrangement joins TRBV7-8 to TRBJ2-3; perhaps TRBD2 as D (5 bases). Trimming left V 5 bases short and J 0 bases short, with 12 bases between. CDR1 and CDR2 from the germline V gene are SGHVS and FQNEAQ. This CDR3 comprises 15 residues. CDR3 bases: TGTGCCAGCAGCGGTACTAGTTTTAGCACAGATACGCAGTATTTT. Its translation is CASSGTSFSTDTQYF.

The gene calls are TRBV28 and TRBJ2-7, with 10 bases that match TRBD1. V was pared by 7 bases and J by 5 bases, with 5 bases of the junction left unmatched. The CDR3 has 13 residues. CDR1 is MDHEN, CDR2 SYDVKM, per germline. The CDR3 reads CASMTGGEHEQYF. In DNA form, the CDR3 reads TGTGCCAGCATGACAGGGGGCGAGCACGAGCAGTACTTC.

V gene TRBV19 combines with J gene TRBJ1-2, with D unclear. Deletions cut 6 bases from V and 2 bases from J, with 13 bases between. Germline values: CDR1 LNHDA, CDR2 SQIVND (reference sequence). The CDR3 has 14 residues. CDR3 sequence reads: CASSHGETNYGYTF. Written as DNA, the CDR3 is TGTGCCAGTAGCCACGGAGAGACGAACTATGGCTACACCTTC.

The V call is TRBV7-3, the J call TRBJ2-1; TRBD1 matches 7 bases. This CDR3 spans 13 amino acids. The junction had 0 bases not matched to a gene; V was cut back by 3 bases and J by 4 bases. Germline V CDR1 and CDR2: SGHTA, FQGTGA. This CDR3 is CASSLTGYNEQFF. The CDR3 region has the DNA TGTGCCAGCAGCTTGACAGGGTACAATGAGCAGTTCTTC.

The chain couples TRBV19 to TRBJ1-2; 7 positions agree with TRBD1. Losses at the gene ends were 1 base for V and 6 bases for J; bases not matched to a gene: 5. The CDR3 loop spans 14 amino acids. Germline V gives CDR1 LNHDA, CDR2 SQIVND (reference sequence). CDR3 in DNA: TGTGCCAGTAGTATAGTGAACAGGGGTAATGGCTACACCTTC. Its protein product is CASSIVNRGNGYTF.

V is TRBV24-1 and J is TRBJ2-5, with D perhaps matching TRBD1 (6 bases). The V gene lost 0 bases and the J gene lost 1 base, with 11 bases spanning the gap. This CDR3 is 16 amino acids long. Germline V CDR1 and CDR2: KGHDR, SFDVKD. In nucleotides, the CDR3 is TGTGCCACCAGTGATTTGGATACAGGGCCCCAAGAGACCCAGTACTTC. Translated: CATSDLDTGPQETQYF.

This chain links TRBV3-1 (or the pseudogene TRBV3-2) with TRBJ2-1, with D unclear. Trimming cost V 5 bases and J 4 bases, with 12 bases left between them. Germline V gene lookup returns CDR1 LGHDT and CDR2 YNNKEL (reference sequence). The CDR3 runs 14 residues. This chain's CDR3 is CASSSSSGYNEQFF. The CDR3 DNA is TGTGCCAGCAGCTCAAGTTCGGGTTACAATGAGCAGTTCTTC.

In DNA, the CDR3 is TGCAGCGTTTTAAGGACAGCAAACAATGAGCAGTTCTTC. It codes for CSVLRTANNEQFF. This chain uses TRBV29-1 with TRBJ2-1; possible D gene TRBD1, 6 bases. The CDR3 loop spans 13 amino acids. Germline lookup yields CDR1 SQVTM and CDR2 ANQGSEA. V shed 5 bases and J shed 5 bases, with 13 bases lying between them.

The rearrangement uses TRBV7-2 and TRBJ2-1; tentative D call: TRBD2 (6 bases). Germline V lookup: CDR1 SGHTA, CDR2 FQGNSA. Deletions cut 3 bases from V and 4 bases from J, with 13 bases between. This CDR3 comprises 15 residues. CDR3 sequence reads: CASSFRASEYNEQFF. CDR3 in DNA: TGTGCCAGCAGCTTCAGGGCTAGCGAGTACAATGAGCAGTTCTTC.

The V call is TRBV6-1, the J call TRBJ2-7; D is possibly TRBD1 (6 bases). Germline loops: CDR1 MNHNS, CDR2 SASEGT. Trimming cost V 3 bases and J 3 bases, with 12 bases left between them. The CDR3 runs 14 residues. This chain's CDR3 is CASSEVGRGYEQYF. CDR3 DNA sequence: TGTGCCAGCAGTGAGGTTGGCAGGGGCTACGAGCAGTACTTC.

This chain connects TRBV15 to TRBJ2-5; D is perhaps TRBD2 (6 bases). Germline CDR1 and CDR2: LNHNV and YYDKDF (reference sequence). V lost 8 bases to trimming and J lost 4 bases, with 11 bases between them. CDR3 length equals 12 residues. CDR3 amino acids: CATGGGRETQYF. CDR3 nucleotide sequence: TGTGCCACCGGAGGAGGGAGAGAGACCCAGTACTTC.

The chain is built from TRBV14 and TRBJ1-1; D not certain. Germline V gene sequence: CDR1 SGHDN, CDR2 FVKESK. This CDR3 comprises 14 residues. The V gene lost 8 bases and the J gene lost 2 bases, with 15 bases spanning the gap. Here the CDR3 DNA reads TGTGCCAGCCCAAAGCCCCCGGGAAACACTGAAGCTTTCTTT. Translation: CASPKPPGNTEAFF.

This sequence joins TRBV28 and TRBJ1-2; 7 bases map to TRBD1. This CDR3 is 13 amino acids long. Germline-derived CDR1 and CDR2 are MDHEN and SYDVKM. V was pared by 6 bases and J by 7 bases, with 8 bases of the junction left unmatched. This CDR3 reads CASSLGQEGGYTF. The CDR3 nucleotides read TGTGCCAGCAGCCTCGGACAGGAGGGTGGCTACACCTTC.

This chain connects TRBV5-1 to TRBJ1-5; 9 bases are shared with TRBD1. The CDR3 sequence is 15 residues long. In germline, CDR1 is SGHRS, CDR2 YFSETQ. With V trimmed by 5 bases and J by 3 bases, 6 bases remained unmatched. The CDR3 sequence is CASSPTGGFNQPQHF. CDR3 DNA sequence: TGCGCCAGCAGTCCCACAGGGGGCTTCAATCAGCCCCAGCATTTT.